Below, 4 T cell receptor beta chains from the same sample are listed, as sequenced in a study of blood T cell repertoires in COVID-19. Profiling relied on immunoSEQ multiplex PCR, and the TCRdb table lists in-frame clones only, not all of them. Here the sample spans about 77,000 clones, 90% being singletons. Sequences were obtained from peripheral blood. All receptors derive from a woman of 80 years or more with active or convalescent COVID-19.

The CDR3 spells CASYRGLSNSPLHF. The CDR3, as DNA: TGTGCCAGCTACAGGGGCCTAAGTAATTCACCCCTCCACTTT. The genes are TRBV5-8 and TRBJ1-6, with 7 bases lining up with TRBD1. V gave up 7 bases and J gave up 6 bases; unmatched junction bases: 7. Germline CDR1 SGHTS, CDR2 YDEGEE. The CDR3 totals 14 residues.

The chain employs TRBV4-2 and TRBJ1-5; TRBD1 agrees at 7 bases. V was clipped by 0 bases and J by 2 bases; unmatched bases: 4. This CDR3 comprises 16 residues. Germline CDR1 is LGHNA and CDR2 is YNFKEQ. The CDR3 is CASSQDPGTGNQPQHF. In DNA form, the CDR3 reads TGTGCCAGCAGCCAAGACCCTGGGACAGGCAATCAGCCCCAGCATTTT.

The V and J genes are TRBV28 and TRBJ2-7, with 8 bases lining up with TRBD2. CDR1 is MDHEN, CDR2 SYDVKM, per germline. This CDR3 has 14 residues. V lost 2 bases to trimming and J lost 2 bases; unmatched junction nucleotides: 2. The CDR3 sequence: CASSLNGGAYEQYF. CDR3 nucleotide sequence: TGTGCCAGCAGTTTAAACGGGGGGGCCTACGAGCAGTACTTC.

The V call is TRBV5-1, the J call TRBJ2-7; 9 bases fit TRBD1. Germline V gives CDR1 SGHRS, CDR2 YFSETQ. V was clipped by 4 bases and J by 6 bases; unmatched bases: 5. This CDR3 has 13 residues. The DNA of the CDR3 is TGCGCCAGCAGCCCGACAGGGGGTTCCGAGCAGTACTTC. This gives the protein CASSPTGGSEQYF.